The source of this T cell receptor (beta chain) is a study of OX40 agonist ivuxolimab in advanced cancers. Looking at the study overall: The costimulatory receptor OX40 (CD134) was targeted by ivuxolimab, a fully human IgG2 agonistic monoclonal antibody. Intravenous ivuxolimab was administered to patients every 2 weeks at six dose levels: 0.01, 0.1, 0.3, 1.5, 3 and 10 mg/kg. Patients were allowed to have had prior anti-PD-1, anti-PD-L1 or anti-CTLA-4 therapy, and 40% of the dose-escalation patients had been treated with checkpoint inhibitors. The dose-escalation cohort was roughly 80% male with a mean age of 60 years, ranging from about 20 to 85. Of the 50 or so patients in dose escalation, some 19 had hepatocellular carcinoma, some 15 had melanoma, 9 had renal cell carcinoma and 9 had head and neck cancer. Peripheral TCRbeta sequencing aimed to test whether ivuxolimab altered TCR sequence diversity and caused clonal T-cell expansion. The paper covers the monotherapy dose-escalation part of the phase I ivuxolimab trial, which included N of about 56 patients. Partial responses occurred in three dose-escalation patients, of whom one had hepatocellular carcinoma and two had cutaneous melanoma. Study-wide conclusions, independent of this receptor: Low levels of normalized T-cell clonal expansion were also seen in some nonresponding patients. In the 0.1-3.0 mg/kg groups, partial responders had among the lowest normalized peripheral clonal expansion, particularly in CD8+ T cells. After ivuxolimab, more expanded clones were found on average in CD8+ T cells than in CD4+ T cells. The antigen specificity of the peripheral T cells that underwent clonal expansion was not determined. At doses from 0.1 to 3.0 mg/kg, clonal expansion was seen in both CD4+ and CD8+ blood T cells between baseline and week 6.

To note about this clone: It has no known antigen specificity. The input lacks base qualities; no much larger clone sits a single base away.

The trial excluded patients who had a history of autoimmune disease or who were on systemic immunosuppression. Peripheral blood for TCR sequencing was collected from all dose cohorts at baseline, on cycle 4 day 1, and on cycle 7 day 1. Samples were obtained from an open-label, multicenter, first-in-human phase I dose-escalation trial of ivuxolimab. The trial enrolled adults with locally advanced or metastatic head and neck squamous cell, hepatocellular, melanoma or renal cell carcinoma. Before TCR sequencing, CD4+ and CD8+ T cells were separately sorted from peripheral blood. Genomic DNA was isolated from the sorted cells so that the TCRbeta CDR3 region could be sequenced. The immunoSEQ Assay was used for sequencing of TCRbeta CDR3 regions. Not all clones reach the TCRdb copy of this immuneACCESS table, which keeps in-frame sequences only. Checked studies attribute under half of the gap to unresolved V genes and leave the rest unexplained. The sample includes 80,000 to 100,000 clones, with roughly 89% observed a single time. The ten largest make up around 0.76% of the sample.

CDR1 SGHTA and CDR2 FQGNSA are derived from the germline V gene. V is cut back by 4 bases and J by 0 bases, with 9 bases in the junction unmatched. Including the terminal cysteine and phenylalanine, the CDR3 comprises 16 residues. The retained sequence is limited to the CDR3, 48 bases, with the frame set at the first base. Sample: CD4+ or CD8+ T cells sorted from blood, taken in a trial of the OX40 agonist ivuxolimab. The sequence is built from TRBV7-2 and TRBJ2-7; 7 bases in the middle match TRBD1. This sequence originates from an adult with an advanced solid tumor such as melanoma, head and neck, liver or kidney cancer. The DNA sequence reads TGTGCCAGCAGCTATCAAACAGGGGTTGGCTCCTACGAGCAGTACTTC. Its protein is CASSYQTGVGSYEQYF.